This T cell receptor (beta chain) emerged from a study of metastatic and nonmetastatic thyroid tumors. The wider study: Repertoires of blood and of tissue (tumor or nodule) from malignant and benign thyroid patients were compared.

This clone is labeled medium-sized (0.01 to 0.1%). Antigen specificity is unknown. Every patient underwent thyroid surgery untreated. The germline V gene encodes CDR1 MNHNS and CDR2 SASEGT. CDR3 length equals 15 residues. With 7 bases removed from V and 4 bases from J, the gap between germline ends came to 17 bases. Regarding the study as a whole: In both blood and tumor samples, TCR beta diversity was reported significantly higher for malignant than benign nodules.

Authors' methods: To classify distant metastasis in papillary thyroid cancer, a model was built from CDR3 differences across clinicopathological groups. TCRdb re-clonotyped the PCR reads via MiXCR. These V and J calls are TCRdb output, not the study's own analysis. Among fewer than 40,000 clones listed, roughly 25% were seen once. The sequence was obtained from a female donor with papillary thyroid cancer or a benign thyroid nodule (not recorded which). Some clones in this sample may be carry-over from other donors' samples. Sequencing was performed on blood. The chain couples TRBV6-1 to TRBJ1-3; D is possibly TRBD1 (6 bases). The chain's CDR3 is CASTPGGARGNTIYF. The DNA for the CDR3 is TGTGCCAGCACCCCCGGGGGCGCGAGAGGAAACACCATATATTTT.